One sample yielded the 5 T cell receptor beta chains listed below, sequenced in a study of blood T cell repertoires in COVID-19. Generated by immunoSEQ multiplex PCR, the TCRdb table keeps only in-frame clones and is missing some. The table lists over 100,000 clones, roughly 87% of them singletons. The sequencing sample was made of peripheral blood. These receptors all stem from a woman in her forties or fifties with COVID-19, enrolled during active disease.

The CDR3 region is CAISGDRDQPQHF. The CDR3 nucleotides read TGTGCCATCAGTGGGGACAGGGATCAGCCCCAGCATTTT. The chain recombines TRBV10-3 with TRBJ1-5; 9 nucleotides agree with TRBD1. After removal of 4 bases from V and 5 bases from J, the junction contained 0 bases not matched to a gene. The germline V gene has CDR1 ENHRY and CDR2 SYGVKD. This CDR3 has 13 residues.

There are a few counts of this clone. The chain is built from TRBV29-1 and TRBJ1-1; 8 bases are a match to TRBD1. CDR1 is SQVTM and CDR2 is ANQGSEA in the germline V gene. The J segment lost 7 bases and the V segment lost 3 bases, leaving 4 bases of the junction unmatched. This CDR3 is built from 12 residues. Here the CDR3 DNA reads TGCAGCGTTGAGCAGGACAGGGTTGAAGCTTTCTTT. This translates into CSVEQDRVEAFF.

The rearrangement joins TRBV4-1 to TRBJ1-2; no definite D call. The germline V gene encodes CDR1 MGHRA and CDR2 YSYEKL. The CDR3 runs to 15 residues. V was shortened by 5 bases and J by 2 bases, with 15 bases between the two germline ends. Written as DNA, the CDR3 is TGCGCCAGCAGCACCCAAGGGAGGCCAAACTATGGCTACACCTTC. It yields the protein CASSTQGRPNYGYTF.

The chain has TRBV11-2 and TRBJ2-2, with TRBD1 matching over 9 bases. After removal of 5 bases from V and 4 bases from J, the junction contained 14 bases not matched to a gene. Germline CDR1 SGHAT, CDR2 FQNNGV. The CDR3 extends over 18 amino acids. CDR3 bases: TGTGCCAGCAGCACCATCGTCACCGGGACAGGGTCCACCGGGGAGCTGTTTTTT. Translated: CASSTIVTGTGSTGELFF.

The V call is TRBV7-3, the J call TRBJ2-3; possibly TRBD2 for D (6 bases). V was trimmed by 2 bases and J by 2 bases, leaving 11 bases between them. The CDR3 totals 15 residues. Germline CDR1 and CDR2: SGHTA and FQGTGA. The CDR3 loop reads CASSLSGLFTDTQYF. CDR3 nucleotides: TGTGCCAGCAGCTTATCGGGACTGTTCACAGATACGCAGTATTTT.